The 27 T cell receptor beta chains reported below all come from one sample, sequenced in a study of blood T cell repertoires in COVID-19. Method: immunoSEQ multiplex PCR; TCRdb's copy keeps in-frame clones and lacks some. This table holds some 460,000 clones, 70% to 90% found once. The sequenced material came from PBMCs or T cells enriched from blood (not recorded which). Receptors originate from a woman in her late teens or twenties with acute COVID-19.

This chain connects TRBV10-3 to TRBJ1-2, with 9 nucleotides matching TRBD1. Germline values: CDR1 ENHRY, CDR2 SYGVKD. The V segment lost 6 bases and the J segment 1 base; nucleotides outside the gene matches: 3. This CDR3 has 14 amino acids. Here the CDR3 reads CAISRDRDNYGYTF. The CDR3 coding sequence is TGTGCCATCAGCCGGGACAGGGATAACTATGGCTACACCTTC.

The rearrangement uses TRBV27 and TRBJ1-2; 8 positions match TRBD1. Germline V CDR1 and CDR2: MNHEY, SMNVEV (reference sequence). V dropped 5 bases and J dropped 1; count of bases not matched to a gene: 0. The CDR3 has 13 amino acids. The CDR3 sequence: CASSDRGNYGYTF. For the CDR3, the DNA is TGTGCCAGCAGTGACAGGGGTAACTATGGCTACACCTTC.

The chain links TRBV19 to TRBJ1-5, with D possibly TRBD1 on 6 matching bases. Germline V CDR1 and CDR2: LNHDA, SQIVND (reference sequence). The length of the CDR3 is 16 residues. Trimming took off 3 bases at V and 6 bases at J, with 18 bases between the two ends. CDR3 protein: CASSIYRDNLAQPQHF. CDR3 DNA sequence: TGTGCCAGTAGTATTTACAGGGATAATCTGGCTCAGCCCCAGCATTTT.

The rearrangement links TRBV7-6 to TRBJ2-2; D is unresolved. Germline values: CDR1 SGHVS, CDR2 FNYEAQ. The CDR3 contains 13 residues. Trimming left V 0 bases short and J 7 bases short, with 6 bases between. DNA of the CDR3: TGTGCCAGCAGCTTAGCACAAGTCGGGGAGCTGTTTTTT. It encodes CASSLAQVGELFF.

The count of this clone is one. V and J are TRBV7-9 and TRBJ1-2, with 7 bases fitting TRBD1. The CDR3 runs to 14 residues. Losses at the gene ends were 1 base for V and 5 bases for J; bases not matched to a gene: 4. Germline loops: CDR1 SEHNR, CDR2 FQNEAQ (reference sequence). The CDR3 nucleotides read TGTGCCAGCAGCTTAGAACAGGGGAGGTATGGCTACACCTTC. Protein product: CASSLEQGRYGYTF.

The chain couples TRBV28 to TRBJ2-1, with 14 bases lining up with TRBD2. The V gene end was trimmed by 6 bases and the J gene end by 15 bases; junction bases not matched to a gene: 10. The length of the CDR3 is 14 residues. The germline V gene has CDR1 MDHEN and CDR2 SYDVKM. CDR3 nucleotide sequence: TGTGCCAGCAGCCAGGGACTAGCGGGAGCTCCGGGGTTCTTC. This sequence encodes CASSQGLAGAPGFF.

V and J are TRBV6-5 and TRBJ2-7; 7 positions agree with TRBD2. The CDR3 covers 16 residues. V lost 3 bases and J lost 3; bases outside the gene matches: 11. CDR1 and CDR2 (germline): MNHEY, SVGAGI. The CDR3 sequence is CASSYRLAEAIYEQYF. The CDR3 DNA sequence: TGTGCCAGCAGTTATAGGCTAGCGGAGGCTATCTACGAGCAGTACTTC.

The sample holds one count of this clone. The chain's CDR3 is CASSYYGEQYF. In DNA form, the CDR3 reads TGTGCCAGCAGTTACTACGGCGAGCAGTACTTC. This chain links TRBV6-6 with TRBJ2-7; D not certain. This CDR3 region has 11 residues. The ends were cut back, 1 base at V and 6 bases at J, with 4 bases in the middle. Germline lookup yields CDR1 MNHNY and CDR2 SVGAGI (reference sequence).

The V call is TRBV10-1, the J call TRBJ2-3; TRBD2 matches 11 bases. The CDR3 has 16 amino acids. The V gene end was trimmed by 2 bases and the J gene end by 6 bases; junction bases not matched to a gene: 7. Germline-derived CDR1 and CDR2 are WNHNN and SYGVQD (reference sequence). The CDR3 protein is CASSESGLAGKDTQYF. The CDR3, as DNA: TGCGCCAGCAGTGAGAGTGGACTAGCGGGCAAGGATACGCAGTATTTT.

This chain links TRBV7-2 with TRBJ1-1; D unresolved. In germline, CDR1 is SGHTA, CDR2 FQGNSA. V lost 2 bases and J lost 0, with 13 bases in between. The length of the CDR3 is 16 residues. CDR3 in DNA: TGTGCCAGCAGCTTAACAACCCAACAGATGAACACTGAAGCTTTCTTT. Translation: CASSLTTQQMNTEAFF.

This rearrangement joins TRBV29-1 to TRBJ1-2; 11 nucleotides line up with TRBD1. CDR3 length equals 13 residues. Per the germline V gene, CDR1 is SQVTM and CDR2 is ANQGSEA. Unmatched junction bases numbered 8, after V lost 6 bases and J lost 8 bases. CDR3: CSVEPGQGDGYTF. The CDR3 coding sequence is TGCAGCGTGGAGCCGGGACAGGGGGACGGCTACACCTTC. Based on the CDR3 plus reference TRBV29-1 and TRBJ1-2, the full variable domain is SAVISQKPSRDICQRGTSLTIQCQVDSQVTMMFWYRQQPGQSLTLIATANQGSEATYESGFVIDKFPISRPNLTFSTLTVSNMSPEDSSIYLCSVEPGQGDGYTFGSGTRLTVV.

The CDR3 loop is CASSLSTGVETQYF. CDR3 nucleotide sequence: TGTGCCAGCAGTTTATCGACAGGGGTTGAGACCCAGTACTTC. The chain joins TRBV27 to TRBJ2-5, with 8 bases that match TRBD1. Germline assignment: CDR1 MNHEY and CDR2 SMNVEV (reference sequence). The CDR3 covers 14 residues. The J segment lost 5 bases and the V segment lost 0 bases, leaving 2 bases of the junction unmatched.

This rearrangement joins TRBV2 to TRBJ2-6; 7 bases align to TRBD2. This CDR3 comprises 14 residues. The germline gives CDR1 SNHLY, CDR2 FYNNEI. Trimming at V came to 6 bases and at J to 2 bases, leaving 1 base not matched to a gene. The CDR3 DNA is TGTGCCAGCAGCCTAGCGGCTGGGGCCAACGTCCTGACTTTC. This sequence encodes CASSLAAGANVLTF.

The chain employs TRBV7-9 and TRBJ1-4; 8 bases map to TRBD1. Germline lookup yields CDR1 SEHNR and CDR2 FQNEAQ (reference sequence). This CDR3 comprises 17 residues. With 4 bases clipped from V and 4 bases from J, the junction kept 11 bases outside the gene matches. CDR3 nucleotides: TGTGCCAGCAGCTATTACCAAGGGACAGGACTTAATGAAAAACTGTTTTTT. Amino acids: CASSYYQGTGLNEKLFF.

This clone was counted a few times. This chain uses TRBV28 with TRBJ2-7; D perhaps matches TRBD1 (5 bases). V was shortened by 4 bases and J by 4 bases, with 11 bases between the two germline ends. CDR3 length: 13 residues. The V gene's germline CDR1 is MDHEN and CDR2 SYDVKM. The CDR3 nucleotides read TGTGCCAGCAGTTCCCTTGGACAATACGAGCAGTACTTC. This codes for CASSSLGQYEQYF.

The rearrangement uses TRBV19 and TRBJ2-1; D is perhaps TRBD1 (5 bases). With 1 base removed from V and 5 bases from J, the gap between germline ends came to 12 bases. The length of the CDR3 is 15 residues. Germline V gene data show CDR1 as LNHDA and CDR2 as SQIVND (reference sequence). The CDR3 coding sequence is TGTGCCAGTAGTATAGGTGGGGCCTTTCACAATGAGCAGTTCTTC. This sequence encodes CASSIGGAFHNEQFF.

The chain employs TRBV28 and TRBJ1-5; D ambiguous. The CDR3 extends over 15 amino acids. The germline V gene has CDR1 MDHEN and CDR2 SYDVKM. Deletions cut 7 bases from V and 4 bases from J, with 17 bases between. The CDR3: CASIKEGVRNQPQHF. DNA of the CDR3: TGTGCCAGCATAAAGGAGGGAGTGAGGAATCAGCCCCAGCATTTT.

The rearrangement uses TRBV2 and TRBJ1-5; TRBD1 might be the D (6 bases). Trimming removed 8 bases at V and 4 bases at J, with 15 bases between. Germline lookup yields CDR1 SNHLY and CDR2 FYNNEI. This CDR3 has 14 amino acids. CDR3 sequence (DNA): TGTGCCAGCGATTTGCAGGGGCTTAATCAGCCCCAGCATTTT. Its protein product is CASDLQGLNQPQHF.

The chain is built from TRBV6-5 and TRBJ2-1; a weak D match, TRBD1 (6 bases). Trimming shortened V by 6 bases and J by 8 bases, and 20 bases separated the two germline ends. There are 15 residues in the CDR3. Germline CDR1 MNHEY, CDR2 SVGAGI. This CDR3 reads CASSPLGLAGDEQFF. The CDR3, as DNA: TGTGCCAGCAGCCCACTGGGGCTAGCAGGGGATGAGCAGTTCTTC.

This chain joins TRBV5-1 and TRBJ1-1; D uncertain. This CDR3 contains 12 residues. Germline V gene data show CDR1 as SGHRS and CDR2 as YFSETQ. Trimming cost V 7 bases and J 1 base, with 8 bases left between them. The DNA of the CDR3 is TGCGCCAGCGTCTCGGGGAACACTGAAGCTTTCTTT. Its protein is CASVSGNTEAFF.

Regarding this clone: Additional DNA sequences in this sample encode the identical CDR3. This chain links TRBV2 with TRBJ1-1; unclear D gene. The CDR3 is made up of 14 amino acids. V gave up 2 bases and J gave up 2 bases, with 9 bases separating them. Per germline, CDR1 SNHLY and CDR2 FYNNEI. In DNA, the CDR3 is TGTGCCAGCAGTGAACGGACGGGAAACACTGAAGCTTTCTTT. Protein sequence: CASSERTGNTEAFF.

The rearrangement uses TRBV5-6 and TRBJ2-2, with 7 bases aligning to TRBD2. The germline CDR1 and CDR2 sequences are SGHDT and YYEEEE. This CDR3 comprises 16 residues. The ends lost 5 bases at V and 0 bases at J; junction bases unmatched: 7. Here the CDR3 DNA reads TGTGCCAGCAGTATTCGCGCGGGAGCGAACACCGGGGAGCTGTTTTTT. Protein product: CASSIRAGANTGELFF. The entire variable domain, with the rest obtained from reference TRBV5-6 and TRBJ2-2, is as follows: DAGVTQSPTHLIKTRGQQVTLRCSPKSGHDTVSWYQQALGQGPQFIFQYYEEEERQRGNFPDRFSGHQFPNYSSELNVNALLLGDSALYLCASSIRAGANTGELFFGEGSRLTVL.

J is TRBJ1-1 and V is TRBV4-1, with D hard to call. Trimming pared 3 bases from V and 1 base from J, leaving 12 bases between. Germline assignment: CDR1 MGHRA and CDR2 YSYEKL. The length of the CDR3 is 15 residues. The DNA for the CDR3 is TGCGCCAGCAGCCACTCGGGAGTGACGAACACTGAAGCTTTCTTT. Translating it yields CASSHSGVTNTEAFF.

The CDR3 here is CAWSSVGNTIYF. The CDR3 bases are TGTGCCTGGAGTTCGGTGGGAAACACCATATATTTT. The V call is TRBV30, the J call TRBJ1-3; no firm D call. This CDR3 spans 12 amino acids. V was shortened by 2 bases and J by 4 bases, with 6 bases between the two germline ends. From germline, CDR1 is GTSNPN and CDR2 SVGIG (reference sequence).

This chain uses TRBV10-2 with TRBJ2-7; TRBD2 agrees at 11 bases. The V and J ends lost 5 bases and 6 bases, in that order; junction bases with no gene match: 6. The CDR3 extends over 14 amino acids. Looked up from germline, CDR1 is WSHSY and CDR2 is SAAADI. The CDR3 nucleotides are TGCGCCAGCAGTCGATCTAGCGGGAGGATCGAGCAGTACTTC. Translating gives CASSRSSGRIEQYF.

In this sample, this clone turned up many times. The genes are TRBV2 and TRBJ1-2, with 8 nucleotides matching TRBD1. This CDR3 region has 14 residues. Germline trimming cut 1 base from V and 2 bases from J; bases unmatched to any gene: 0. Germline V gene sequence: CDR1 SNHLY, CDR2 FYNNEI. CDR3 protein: CASSEGQGNYGYTF. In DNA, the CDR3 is TGTGCCAGCAGTGAAGGACAGGGGAACTATGGCTACACCTTC.

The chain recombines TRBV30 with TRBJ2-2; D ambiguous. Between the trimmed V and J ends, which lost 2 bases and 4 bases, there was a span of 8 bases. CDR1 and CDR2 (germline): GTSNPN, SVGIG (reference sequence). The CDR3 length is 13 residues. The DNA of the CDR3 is TGTGCCTGGAGTCCAGGTGGCACCGGGGAGCTGTTTTTT. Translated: CAWSPGGTGELFF.